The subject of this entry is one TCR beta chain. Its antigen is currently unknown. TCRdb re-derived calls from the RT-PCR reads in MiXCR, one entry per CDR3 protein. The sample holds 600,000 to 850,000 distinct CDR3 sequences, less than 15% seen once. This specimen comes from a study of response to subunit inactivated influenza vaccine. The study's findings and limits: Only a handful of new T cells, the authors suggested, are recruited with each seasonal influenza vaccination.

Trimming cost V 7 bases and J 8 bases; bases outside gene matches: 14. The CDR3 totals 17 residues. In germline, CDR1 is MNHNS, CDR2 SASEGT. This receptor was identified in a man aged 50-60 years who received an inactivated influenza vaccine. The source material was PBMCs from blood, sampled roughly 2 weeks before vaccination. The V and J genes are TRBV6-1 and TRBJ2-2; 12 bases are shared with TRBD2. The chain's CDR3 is CASTTTLLAGGVGELFF. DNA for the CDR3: TGTGCCAGCACCACAACCTTACTAGCGGGAGGCGTTGGGGAGCTGTTTTTT.